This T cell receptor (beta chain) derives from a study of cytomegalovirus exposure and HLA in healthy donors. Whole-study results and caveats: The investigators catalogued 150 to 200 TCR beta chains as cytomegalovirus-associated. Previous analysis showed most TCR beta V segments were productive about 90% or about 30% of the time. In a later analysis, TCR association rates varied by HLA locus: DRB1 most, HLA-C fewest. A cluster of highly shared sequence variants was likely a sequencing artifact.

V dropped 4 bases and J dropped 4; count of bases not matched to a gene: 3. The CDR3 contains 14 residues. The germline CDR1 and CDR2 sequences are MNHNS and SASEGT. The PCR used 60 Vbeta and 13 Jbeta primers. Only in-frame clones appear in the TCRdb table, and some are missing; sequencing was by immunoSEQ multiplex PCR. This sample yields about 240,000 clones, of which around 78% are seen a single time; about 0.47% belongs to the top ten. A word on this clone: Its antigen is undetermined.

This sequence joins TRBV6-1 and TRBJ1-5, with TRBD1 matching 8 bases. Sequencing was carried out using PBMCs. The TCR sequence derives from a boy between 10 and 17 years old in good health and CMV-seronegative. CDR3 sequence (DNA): TGTGCCAGCAGTGGACACAGGGGGAATCAGCCCCAGCATTTT. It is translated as CASSGHRGNQPQHF.